These 4 T cell receptor beta chains originate from one sample sequenced in a study of blood T cell repertoires in COVID-19. Here immunoSEQ multiplex PCR was the method, and the copy in TCRdb shows in-frame clones only, minus some. The sample carries 360,000 or so clones, about 90% recorded once. The sample consisted of peripheral blood. Every receptor here comes from a man aged 18 to 35 with active or convalescent COVID-19.

This sequence joins TRBV25-1 and TRBJ2-1; 7 bases agree with TRBD2. The V gene's germline CDR1 is MGHDK and CDR2 SYGVNS. The V and J ends lost 5 bases and 5 bases, in that order; junction bases with no gene match: 6. CDR3 length: 14 amino acids. This CDR3 reads CASSPQTSHNEQFF. Here the CDR3 DNA reads TGTGCCAGCAGTCCACAGACTAGCCACAATGAGCAGTTCTTC.

The CDR3 bases are TGTGCCAGCAGCTTAGACAGGGTATCCACCGGGGAGCTGTTTTTT. It yields the protein CASSLDRVSTGELFF. This chain connects TRBV7-8 to TRBJ2-2, with a weak D call TRBD1 (6 bases). Germline values: CDR1 SGHVS, CDR2 FQNEAQ. The V end was cut by 1 base, the J end by 4 bases, with 10 bases between. The CDR3 runs to 15 residues.

J is TRBJ2-7 and V is TRBV27; 8 positions agree with TRBD1. Looked up from germline, CDR1 is MNHEY and CDR2 is SMNVEV (reference sequence). This CDR3 contains 14 residues. The V gene end was trimmed by 4 bases and the J gene end by 0 bases; junction bases not matched to a gene: 2. The CDR3 nucleotides read TGTGCCAGCAGTTCGACAGGGGTCTCCTACGAGCAGTACTTC. Translation: CASSSTGVSYEQYF.

The chain couples TRBV18 to TRBJ1-6; D gene uncertain. The V end was cut by 2 bases, the J end by 2 bases, with 7 bases between. This CDR3 region has 15 residues. Germline CDR1 is KGHSH and CDR2 is LQKENI. As DNA, the CDR3 is TGTGCCAGCTCACCAAGCCACCCCTATAATTCACCCCTCCACTTT. Translating it yields CASSPSHPYNSPLHF.